These 30 T cell receptor beta chains originate from one sample sequenced in a study of blood T cells in healthy people across ages. A J-beta primer mix and a sample-barcoded 5' primer were used in a second PCR of roughly 7 to 12 cycles. A single record per CDR3 protein comes from TCRdb applying MiXCR to the 5' RACE reads. The repertoire holds approximately 770,000 distinct CDR3 sequences, with 58% as singletons. Material: blood. The source of these receptors is a man aged 25-40 years in good health.

This chain joins TRBV6-2 or TRBV6-3 and TRBJ1-1, with 10 nucleotides matching TRBD1. Germline CDR1 and CDR2: MNHEY and SVGEGT. The CDR3 extends over 15 amino acids. Unmatched junction bases numbered 4, after V lost 5 bases and J lost 1 base. The DNA for the CDR3 is TGTGCCAGCAGTGGGACAGGGGTTTCGAACACTGAAGCTTTCTTT. The encoded protein is CASSGTGVSNTEAFF.

The DNA of the CDR3 is TGTGCCAGCAGCTCGTGGGACGACCCCTCTGGGGCCAACGTCCTGACTTTC. Protein product: CASSSWDDPSGANVLTF. This chain connects TRBV7-9 to TRBJ2-6; D could derive from TRBD1 or TRBD2 (5 bases each). The CDR3 is 17 amino acids. Germline V gene lookup returns CDR1 SEHNR and CDR2 FQNEAQ (reference sequence). V dropped 4 bases and J dropped 0 bases, with 13 bases sitting between them.

The CDR3 bases are TGTGCCATCAGTGATGGGGGGACCACTGAAGCTTTCTTT. Protein: CAISDGGTTEAFF. V and J are TRBV10-3 and TRBJ1-1; TRBD1 might be the D (5 bases). The length of the CDR3 is 13 residues. V lost 3 bases, J lost 4 bases, and 9 bases lay in between. In germline, CDR1 is ENHRY, CDR2 SYGVKD.

The CDR3 loop reads CASIPDRASYEQYF. DNA for the CDR3: TGTGCCAGCATTCCGGACAGGGCGTCCTACGAGCAGTACTTC. The chain is built from TRBV25-1 and TRBJ2-7, with 8 bases identical to TRBD1. The CDR3 length is 14 residues. From germline, CDR1 is MGHDK and CDR2 SYGVNS. After removal of 7 bases from V and 1 base from J, the junction contained 6 bases not matched to a gene.

This clonotype turned up a few times. J is TRBJ2-3 and V is TRBV10-3; either TRBD1 or TRBD2 may supply D (5 bases each). V was trimmed by 3 bases and J by 3 bases, leaving 10 bases between them. The germline V gene has CDR1 ENHRY and CDR2 SYGVKD. The CDR3 consists of 14 residues. CDR3 protein: CAISDGGGTDTQYF. CDR3 sequence (DNA): TGTGCCATCAGTGACGGTGGGGGTACAGATACGCAGTATTTT.

This sequence joins TRBV3-1 and TRBJ2-7; D tentatively fits TRBD1 or TRBD2 (6 bases each). Per the germline V gene, CDR1 is LGHDT and CDR2 is YNNKEL (reference sequence). V was pared by 6 bases and J by 3 bases, with 18 bases between. The CDR3 loop spans 15 amino acids. The CDR3 here is CASSPGASSLYEQYF. The CDR3 nucleotides read TGTGCCAGCAGTCCGGGGGCCTCGTCCCTCTACGAGCAGTACTTC.

V and J are TRBV13 and TRBJ1-6, with D maybe TRBD1 (5 bases). The CDR3 is 15 residues long. Germline loops: CDR1 PRHDT, CDR2 FYEKMQ (reference sequence). Trimming left V 1 base short and J 8 bases short, with 12 bases between. This chain's CDR3 is CASSLVQGLDSPLHF. For the CDR3, the DNA is TGTGCCAGCAGCTTAGTTCAGGGTCTGGATTCACCCCTCCACTTT.

The chain recombines TRBV6-1 with TRBJ1-2, with 8 nucleotides matching TRBD1. This CDR3 is built from 16 residues. In germline, CDR1 is MNHNS, CDR2 SASEGT. The J segment lost 5 bases and the V segment lost 0 bases, leaving 8 bases of the junction unmatched. The CDR3 protein is CASSEAGTGLPYGYTF. The CDR3 nucleotides are TGTGCCAGCAGTGAAGCCGGGACAGGCCTACCTTATGGCTACACCTTC.

The chain is built from TRBV20-1 and TRBJ2-3, with 15 bases aligning to TRBD2. The length of the CDR3 is 15 residues. With 6 bases clipped from V and 4 bases from J, the junction kept 5 bases outside the gene matches. Germline V gives CDR1 DFQATT, CDR2 SNEGSKA (reference sequence). This chain's CDR3 is CSAGTSGGHSDTQYF. The CDR3, as DNA: TGCAGTGCCGGGACTAGCGGGGGGCATTCAGATACGCAGTATTTT.

The chain links TRBV15 to TRBJ2-7; D might be TRBD2 (6 bases). Germline V gene data show CDR1 as LNHNV and CDR2 as YYDKDF (reference sequence). The CDR3 spans 17 residues. Between the trimmed V and J ends, which lost 0 bases and 0 bases, there was a span of 15 bases. This CDR3 is CATSRDRGLATSYEQYF. CDR3 in DNA: TGTGCCACCAGCAGAGATCGGGGACTCGCCACCTCCTACGAGCAGTACTTC.

V and J are TRBV7-9 and TRBJ1-4; the match to TRBD1 covers 11 bases. The CDR3 loop spans 18 amino acids. V trimming: 1 base; J trimming: 5 bases; junction bases outside the gene matches: 9. Germline CDR1 reads SEHNR; CDR2 reads FQNEAQ (reference sequence). The CDR3 is CASSLGRTGGDWNEKLFF. In nucleotides, the CDR3 is TGTGCCAGCAGCTTAGGGAGGACAGGGGGCGATTGGAATGAAAAACTGTTTTTT.

This clonotype showed up just a few times. The CDR3 coding sequence is TGTGCCAGCACCCAATTTGACCCCCGGGAGGGAGTAGATTACATTCAGTACTTC. It codes for CASTQFDPREGVDYIQYF. The chain links TRBV28 to TRBJ2-4; 8 positions agree with TRBD2. Germline V gene lookup returns CDR1 MDHEN and CDR2 SYDVKM. The CDR3 contains 18 residues. The ends lost 7 bases at V and 8 bases at J; junction bases unmatched: 22.

The chain carries TRBV20-1 and TRBJ2-4, with D possibly TRBD2 on 5 matching bases. Trimming cost V 4 bases and J 0 bases, with 7 bases left between them. Germline CDR1 reads DFQATT; CDR2 reads SNEGSKA (reference sequence). This CDR3 has 13 amino acids. The CDR3 nucleotides read TGCAGTGCTAAGGGAGAAGCCAAAAACATTCAGTACTTC. The encoded protein is CSAKGEAKNIQYF.

About this clonotype: A clone one base away is much larger, so this may be a read error. The chain uses TRBV7-2 and TRBJ2-3; D might be TRBD2 (7 bases). This CDR3 is built from 14 residues. V was trimmed by 1 base and J by 10 bases, leaving 15 bases between them. CDR1 is SGHTA and CDR2 is FQGNSA in the germline V gene. CDR3 residues: CASSLGRGRHAQYF. CDR3 coding DNA: TGTGCCAGCAGCTTAGGGCGGGGGCGGCATGCGCAGTATTTT.

This chain uses TRBV2 with TRBJ2-5, with TRBD1 matching 10 bases. The CDR3 consists of 15 residues. V lost 5 bases and J lost 1; bases outside the gene matches: 4. Germline lookup yields CDR1 SNHLY and CDR2 FYNNEI. CDR3 sequence reads: CASSRDRGIQETQYF. The CDR3, as DNA: TGTGCCAGCAGTAGGGACAGGGGAATCCAAGAGACCCAGTACTTC.

This clonotype has at least ten counts. This sequence joins TRBV5-1 and TRBJ1-2, with D possibly TRBD1 on 5 matching bases. CDR1 is SGHRS, CDR2 YFSETQ, per germline. The CDR3 extends over 15 amino acids. Trimming shortened V by 0 bases and J by 7 bases, and 16 bases separated the two germline ends. In DNA form, the CDR3 reads TGCGCCAGCAGCTTGGGCTCCACAGGTTTCGGTGGCTACACCTTC. This translates into CASSLGSTGFGGYTF.

The rearrangement uses TRBV9 and TRBJ2-1; D remains ambiguous. Germline values: CDR1 SGDLS, CDR2 YYNGEE. Deletions cut 3 bases from V and 5 bases from J, with 12 bases between. This CDR3 has 14 amino acids. CDR3 nucleotide sequence: TGTGCCAGCAGCGCTCGAGACCAAGACAATGAGCAGTTCTTC. Protein sequence: CASSARDQDNEQFF.

This clonotype was counted a few times. This sequence joins TRBV6-2 or TRBV6-3 and TRBJ2-5; D uncertain. V lost 7 bases, J lost 11 bases, and 26 bases lay in between. Germline assignment: CDR1 MNHEY and CDR2 SVGEGT. This CDR3 is built from 15 residues. The CDR3 loop reads CASTMKSTNIDEQYF. The CDR3 nucleotides are TGTGCCAGCACTATGAAGTCTACGAATATCGATGAGCAGTACTTC.

CDR3 amino acids: CSAPTDRQETQYF. The CDR3 region has the DNA TGCAGTGCCCCGACCGACCGTCAAGAGACCCAGTACTTC. This chain joins TRBV20-1 and TRBJ2-5; D uncertain. V lost 6 bases, J lost 2 bases, and 13 bases lay in between. Germline V lookup: CDR1 DFQATT, CDR2 SNEGSKA (reference sequence). The CDR3 sequence is 13 residues long.

The genes are TRBV5-1 and TRBJ2-5; 11 bases agree with TRBD2. The trim removed 5 bases at V and 1 base at J, leaving 4 bases unmatched. This CDR3 is built from 15 residues. CDR1 and CDR2 from the germline V gene are SGHRS and YFSETQ. Here the CDR3 DNA reads TGCGCCAGCAGGACGGGACTAGCGGTCCAAGAGACCCAGTACTTC. It encodes CASRTGLAVQETQYF.

CDR3 DNA sequence: TGCAGTGCTTGGGCTCAGACCCAGTACTTC. Protein product: CSAWAQTQYF. This chain uses TRBV20-1 with TRBJ2-5, with D unclear. Between the trimmed V and J ends, which lost 5 bases and 6 bases, there was a span of 7 bases. The CDR3 consists of 10 residues. CDR1 and CDR2 (germline): DFQATT, SNEGSKA (reference sequence).

The CDR3 loop is CASSWGGVNYGYTF. CDR3 sequence (DNA): TGTGCCAGCAGTTGGGGAGGGGTTAACTATGGCTACACCTTC. V is TRBV7-2 and J is TRBJ1-2; perhaps TRBD1 as D (5 bases). Germline values: CDR1 SGHTA, CDR2 FQGNSA. The CDR3 is made up of 14 amino acids. V lost 6 bases and J lost 1, with 12 bases in between.

The count of this clonotype is one. The genes are TRBV18 and TRBJ2-7, with D maybe TRBD2 (5 bases). Trimming took 4 bases from V and 2 from J, leaving 12 bases between them. This CDR3 has 14 residues. In germline, CDR1 is KGHSH, CDR2 LQKENI. As DNA, the CDR3 is TGTGCCAGCTCACTGGCCGGGATTCCCTACGAGCAGTACTTC. It encodes CASSLAGIPYEQYF.

In this sample, this clonotype turned up a few times. This chain connects TRBV20-1 to TRBJ2-7, with D uncertain. The germline CDR1 and CDR2 sequences are DFQATT and SNEGSKA (reference sequence). Trimming stripped 7 bases from V and 0 bases from J, with 10 bases between. The CDR3 has 12 residues. CDR3: CSVQATSYEQYF. CDR3 DNA sequence: TGCAGTGTTCAGGCCACCTCCTACGAGCAGTACTTC.

This clonotype has only a few counts. The chain is built from TRBV27 and TRBJ2-7; D is undetermined. V gave up 8 bases and J gave up 2 bases, with 4 bases separating them. The CDR3 has 10 residues. The germline V gene has CDR1 MNHEY and CDR2 SMNVEV (reference sequence). CDR3 sequence: CASGPYEQYF. The CDR3 region has the DNA TGTGCCAGCGGCCCCTACGAGCAGTACTTC.

The chain employs TRBV20-1 and TRBJ2-7, with TRBD2 matching over 14 bases. Germline CDR1 reads DFQATT; CDR2 reads SNEGSKA (reference sequence). The CDR3 is made up of 15 amino acids. With V trimmed by 5 bases and J by 2 bases, 5 bases remained unmatched. CDR3 loop: CSAGTSGSSTYEQYF. The DNA of the CDR3 is TGCAGTGCTGGGACTAGCGGGAGCAGTACCTACGAGCAGTACTTC.

The CDR3 DNA reads TGCAGTGCTACTCCCGGTGGGATACGGGGCCAAGAGACCCAGTACTTC. Translation gives CSATPGGIRGQETQYF. The rearrangement uses TRBV20-1 and TRBJ2-5; D possibly corresponds to TRBD2 (5 bases). CDR1 is DFQATT, CDR2 SNEGSKA, per germline (reference sequence). Trimming removed 4 bases from V and 1 base from J, with 19 bases in between. This CDR3 has 16 amino acids.

CDR3 DNA sequence: TGTGCCAGCAGCTCATTAGGACAGGGGGCGAGAGCGGATGGCTACACCTTC. Protein: CASSSLGQGARADGYTF. The gene calls are TRBV7-2 and TRBJ1-2, with 11 bases lining up with TRBD1. The CDR3 contains 17 residues. Germline lookup yields CDR1 SGHTA and CDR2 FQGNSA. J lost 6 bases, V lost 4 bases, and 13 bases had no gene match.

V and J are TRBV27 and TRBJ2-1; D remains unclear. Germline CDR1 reads MNHEY; CDR2 reads SMNVEV (reference sequence). This CDR3 has 12 amino acids. Trimming removed 6 bases at V and 7 bases at J, with 10 bases between. CDR3 region: CASRSTVNEQFF. CDR3 in DNA: TGTGCCAGCAGAAGTACAGTAAATGAGCAGTTCTTC.

V usage is TRBV12-3 or TRBV12-4 and J usage is TRBJ1-2; 7 nucleotides agree with TRBD1. Losses at the gene ends were 6 bases for V and 7 bases for J; bases not matched to a gene: 8. This CDR3 region has 13 residues. This CDR3 is CASSPGQMGGYTF. CDR3 DNA: TGTGCCAGCAGCCCGGGACAGATGGGTGGCTACACCTTC.